This is a list of T cell receptor beta chains from one sample in a study of cytomegalovirus exposure and HLA in healthy donors. Here immunoSEQ multiplex PCR was the method, and the copy in TCRdb shows in-frame clones only, minus some. The sample contains under 200,000 clones, around 77% of which appear only once. The sequenced sample was PBMCs. The receptors were gathered from a man in his fifties or sixties in good health and CMV-seronegative. Each CDR3 is given with its conserved first and last residue. D genes are given only for firm matches. Size tells how often a clone was seen (once, few, many) or the class of an expanded clone, and some rows leave it out.

length	D	V	J	size	CDR3	DNA
18	TRBD2	TRBV18	TRBJ2-2	.	CASSPPFGLADGTGELFF	TGTGCCAGCTCACCACCATTTGGACTAGCGGACGGCACCGGGGAGCTGTTTTTT
13	.	TRBV7-2	TRBJ2-7	.	CASRPTGSYEQYF	TGTGCCAGCAGACCAACAGGGTCCTACGAGCAGTACTTC
15	TRBD2	TRBV7-9	TRBJ2-1	.	CASSAVSGGGYEQFF	TGTGCCAGCAGCGCGGTCAGCGGGGGGGGCTATGAGCAGTTCTTC
16	TRBD1	TRBV7-8	TRBJ2-7	.	CASSRSGTGSSYEQYF	TGTGCCAGCAGCCGATCCGGGACAGGGAGCTCCTACGAGCAGTACTTC
15	.	TRBV5-1	TRBJ2-3	.	CASSLAQGSTDTQYF	TGCGCCAGCAGCTTGGCCCAGGGAAGCACAGATACGCAGTATTTT
16	TRBD1	TRBV2	TRBJ1-5	.	CASSLQGARSNQPQHF	TGTGCCAGCAGCTTACAGGGGGCGCGGAGCAATCAGCCCCAGCATTTT
16	TRBD2	TRBV7-7	TRBJ2-2	.	CASSPTSAGNTGELFF	TGTGCTAGCAGCCCCACTAGCGCCGGGAACACCGGGGAGCTGTTTTTT
15	TRBD2	TRBV7-3	TRBJ2-1	.	CASSPGLAGVTEQFF	TGTGCCAGCAGCCCGGGACTAGCGGGAGTAACCGAGCAGTTCTTC
13	.	TRBV2	TRBJ1-5	.	CASSETVNQPQHF	TGTGCCAGCAGTGAAACAGTCAATCAGCCCCAGCATTTT
18	TRBD2	TRBV7-9	TRBJ2-3	.	CASSIGLAGDSSTDTQYF	TGTGCCAGCAGCATCGGACTAGCGGGGGATTCTAGCACAGATACGCAGTATTTT
15	TRBD1	TRBV10-3	TRBJ2-2	.	CAITGQGMGTGELFF	TGTGCCATCACCGGACAGGGGATGGGGACCGGGGAGCTGTTTTTT
14	TRBD1	TRBV6-1	TRBJ2-3	.	CASRRTGSADTQYF	TGTGCCAGCAGAAGGACAGGTAGCGCAGATACGCAGTATTTT
19	.	TRBV21-1	TRBJ2-5	.	CASSKKGKSDRVGQETQYF	TGTGCCAGCAGCAAAAAGGGAAAAAGTGACAGGGTGGGCCAAGAGACCCAGTACTTC
16	.	TRBV5-1	TRBJ1-1	.	CASSLVAGSMNTEAFF	TGCGCCAGCAGCTTGGTGGCAGGGTCAATGAACACTGAAGCTTTCTTT
16	TRBD1	TRBV27	TRBJ2-7	.	CASSLASGTGGGKQYF	TGTGCCAGCAGTTTAGCCTCCGGGACAGGGGGCGGCAAGCAGTACTTC
18	TRBD2	TRBV9	TRBJ2-3	.	CASSVAGRASGSTDTQYF	TGTGCCAGCAGCGTAGCGGGGCGGGCTAGCGGGAGCACAGATACGCAGTATTTT
11	.	TRBV6-5	TRBJ2-5	.	CASSYVGVQYF	TGTGCCAGCAGTTACGTCGGGGTCCAGTACTTC
16	TRBD1	TRBV29-1	TRBJ2-1	once	CSVSFLRDRGEDEQFF	TGCAGCGTTAGTTTTCTCCGGGACAGGGGGGAAGATGAGCAGTTCTTC
15	TRBD1	TRBV5-6	TRBJ1-4	once	CASSFATGGNEKLFF	TGTGCCAGCAGCTTCGCAACAGGGGGGAATGAAAAACTGTTTTTT
18	TRBD1	TRBV5-1	TRBJ1-2	.	CASSPSPRTGGLPYGYTF	TGCGCCAGCAGTCCAAGTCCGCGAACAGGGGGTTTACCCTATGGCTACACCTTC
14	TRBD1	TRBV6-6	TRBJ2-1	.	CASSFRTGLSEQFF	TGTGCCAGCAGTTTTAGGACAGGGTTGAGTGAGCAGTTCTTC
14	.	TRBV2	TRBJ1-4	.	CASRVGGSNEKLFF	TGTGCCAGCAGGGTGGGAGGGTCAAATGAAAAACTGTTTTTT
16	.	TRBV7-2	TRBJ2-2	.	CASSLAARGNTGELFF	TGTGCCAGCAGCTTAGCTGCCCGCGGGAACACCGGGGAGCTGTTTTTT
13	.	TRBV5-8	TRBJ1-6	.	CASSFGVSSPLHF	TGTGCCAGCAGCTTTGGAGTGAGTTCACCCCTCCACTTT
14	.	TRBV27	TRBJ1-1	.	CASSFREMNTEAFF	TGTGCCAGCAGTTTTAGGGAGATGAACACTGAAGCTTTCTTT